This T cell receptor (beta chain) was sequenced for a study of shared clonotypes between healthy human individuals. Study-level findings and limits: Genetic and exposure-history diversity was limited by the few donors.

Details on this clone: Its antigen is still unknown.

Profiled with immunoSEQ multiplex PCR; TCRdb holds only in-frame clones, not every one. The table shows more than 450,000 clones, with 60% to 85% occurring only once. V was cut by 3 bases and J by 9 bases, with 9 bases left in between. The length of the CDR3 is 11 residues. Germline CDR1 reads DFQATT; CDR2 reads SNEGSKA (reference sequence). The chain joins TRBV20-1 to TRBJ1-5; no reliable D call. The sequenced sample consisted of PBMCs. The sequence derives from a middle-aged woman in good health. Some clones in this sample may be carry-over from other donors' samples. The CDR3 nucleotides are TGCAGTGCTAGTTCGCCGGGGCCCCAGCATTTT. Translated, it gives CSASSPGPQHF.